The 10 T cell receptor beta chains below were found in one sample sequenced in a study of identical twins. One entry per CDR3 protein results from TCRdb running MiXCR on the 5' RACE reads. The repertoire holds hundreds of thousands of distinct CDR3 sequences, with under 8.5% as singletons. This sample also appeared in a second study, on yellow fever vaccine responses in identical twins.

Sequencing input: PBMCs. The receptors derive from a young woman in good health.

This clonotype has more than one count but fewer than ten. This chain connects TRBV12-2 to TRBJ2-1. TRBV12-2 is noted as a pseudogene. This CDR3 region has 16 residues. This CDR3 reads CASRLRGRASYNEQFF. The CDR3 DNA sequence: TGTGCAAGTCGCTTACGCGGGAGGGCTTCCTACAATGAGCAGTTCTTC.

This clonotype occurred many times. The chain links TRBV6-6 to TRBJ2-1, with no clear D. Germline V gene data show CDR1 as MNHNY and CDR2 as SVGAGI (reference sequence). Trimming stripped 5 bases from V and 12 bases from J, with 14 bases between. The CDR3 totals 12 residues. The CDR3 DNA follows: TGTGCCAGCAGTGCAGGACCTGGTTGGCAGTTCTTC. Its translation: CASSAGPGWQFF.

This clonotype occurred a few times. This rearrangement joins TRBV5-5 to TRBJ2-2; 11 nucleotides line up with TRBD1. V shed 4 bases, J shed 2 bases, and the junction held 4 bases outside the gene matches. The CDR3 contains 16 residues. Germline lookup yields CDR1 SGHKS and CDR2 YYEKEE (reference sequence). CDR3 in amino acids: CASSPDRGLNTGELFF. The CDR3, as DNA: TGTGCCAGCAGCCCGGACAGGGGGCTTAACACCGGGGAGCTGTTTTTT.

In its sample, this clonotype was seen many times. One junction end does not reproduce the germline sequence, and a read error may be involved. The gene calls are TRBV5-1 and TRBJ2-3; 7 nucleotides match TRBD1. The CDR3 is made up of 13 amino acids. Germline lookup yields CDR1 SGHRS and CDR2 YFSETQ. The CDR3 protein is CASSPDRADTQYF. The CDR3 bases are TGTGCCAGCAGCCCAGACAGGGCAGATACGCAGTATTTT.

The chain recombines TRBV7-9 with TRBJ2-2, with 11 bases aligning to TRBD2. The CDR3 is 16 amino acids. V gave up 5 bases and J gave up 6 bases; unmatched junction bases: 8. Germline V gives CDR1 SEHNR, CDR2 FQNEAQ (reference sequence). The CDR3 coding sequence is TGTGCCAGCAGCCTTCGGACTAGCGGGCTCTCCGGGGAGCTGTTTTTT. This encodes CASSLRTSGLSGELFF.

Only a few counts were recorded for this clonotype. Here the CDR3 reads CASSYSIGTNNNEQFF. Here the CDR3 DNA reads TGTGCCAGCAGTTACTCGATCGGGACTAACAACAATGAGCAGTTCTTC. The V call is TRBV6-2 or TRBV6-3, the J call TRBJ2-1; 7 nucleotides line up with TRBD2. Trimming at V came to 0 bases and at J to 5 bases, leaving 7 bases not matched to a gene. CDR3 length equals 16 residues. Looked up from germline, CDR1 is MNHEY and CDR2 is SVGEGT.

The chain links TRBV25-1 to TRBJ1-1, with D maybe TRBD1 (5 bases). Per germline, CDR1 MGHDK and CDR2 SYGVNS. This CDR3 spans 12 amino acids. Trimming removed 6 bases from V and 7 bases from J, with 12 bases in between. DNA for the CDR3: TGTGCCAGCAGAGGGGAAAAGAGTGAAGCTTTCTTT. It is translated as CASRGEKSEAFF.

The chain is built from TRBV29-1 and TRBJ2-5; 7 bases fit TRBD2. The germline gives CDR1 SQVTM, CDR2 ANQGSEA. CDR3 length equals 16 residues. V trimming: 4 bases; J trimming: 4 bases; junction bases outside the gene matches: 15. This CDR3 is CSVGGRASVSGETQYF. In nucleotides, the CDR3 is TGCAGCGTTGGGGGGAGGGCCTCTGTAAGCGGAGAGACCCAGTACTTC. The entire variable domain, with the rest obtained from reference TRBV29-1 and TRBJ2-5, is as follows: SAVISQKPSRDICQRGTSLTIQCQVDSQVTMMFWYRQQPGQSLTLIATANQGSEATYESGFVIDKFPISRPNLTFSTLTVSNMSPEDSSIYLCSVGGRASVSGETQYFGPGTRLLVL.

This clonotype showed up many times. The DNA of the CDR3 is TGTGCCAGCAGCTTGGCCGGGGGGGCCTATGGCTACACCTTC. Residues: CASSLAGGAYGYTF. The V call is TRBV7-6, the J call TRBJ1-2; a possible D gene is TRBD1 (6 bases). Deletions cut 3 bases from V and 4 bases from J, with 12 bases between. The CDR3 consists of 14 residues. CDR1 is SGHVS, CDR2 FNYEAQ, per germline.

This clonotype was detected a few times. The chain employs TRBV6-5 and TRBJ2-3; D gene uncertain. CDR3 length: 14 residues. Trimming pared 5 bases from V and 2 bases from J, leaving 11 bases between. Germline V gives CDR1 MNHEY, CDR2 SVGAGI. The CDR3 nucleotides are TGTGCCAGCAGTACCCGACGGAACACAGATACGCAGTATTTT. Amino acids: CASSTRRNTDTQYF.